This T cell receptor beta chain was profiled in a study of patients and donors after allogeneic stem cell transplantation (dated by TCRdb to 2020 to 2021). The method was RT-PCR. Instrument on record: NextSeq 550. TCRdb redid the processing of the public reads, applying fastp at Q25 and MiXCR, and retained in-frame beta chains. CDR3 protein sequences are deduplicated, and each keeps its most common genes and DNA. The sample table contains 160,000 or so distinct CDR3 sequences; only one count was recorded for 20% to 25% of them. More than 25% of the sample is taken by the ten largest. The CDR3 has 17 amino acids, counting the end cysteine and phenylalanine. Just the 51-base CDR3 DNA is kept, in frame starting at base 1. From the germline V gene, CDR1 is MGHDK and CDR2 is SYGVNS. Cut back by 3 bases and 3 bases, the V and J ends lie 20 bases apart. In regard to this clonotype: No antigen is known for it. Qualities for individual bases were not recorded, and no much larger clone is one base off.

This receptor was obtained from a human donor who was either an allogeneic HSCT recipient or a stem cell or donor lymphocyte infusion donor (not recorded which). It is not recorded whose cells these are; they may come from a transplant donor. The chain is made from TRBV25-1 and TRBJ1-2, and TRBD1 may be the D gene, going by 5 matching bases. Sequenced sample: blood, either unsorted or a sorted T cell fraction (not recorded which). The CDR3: CASSEDAGTGIDYGYTF. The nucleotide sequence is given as TGTGCCAGCAGTGAGGATGCCGGGACGGGAATTGACTATGGCTACACCTTC.